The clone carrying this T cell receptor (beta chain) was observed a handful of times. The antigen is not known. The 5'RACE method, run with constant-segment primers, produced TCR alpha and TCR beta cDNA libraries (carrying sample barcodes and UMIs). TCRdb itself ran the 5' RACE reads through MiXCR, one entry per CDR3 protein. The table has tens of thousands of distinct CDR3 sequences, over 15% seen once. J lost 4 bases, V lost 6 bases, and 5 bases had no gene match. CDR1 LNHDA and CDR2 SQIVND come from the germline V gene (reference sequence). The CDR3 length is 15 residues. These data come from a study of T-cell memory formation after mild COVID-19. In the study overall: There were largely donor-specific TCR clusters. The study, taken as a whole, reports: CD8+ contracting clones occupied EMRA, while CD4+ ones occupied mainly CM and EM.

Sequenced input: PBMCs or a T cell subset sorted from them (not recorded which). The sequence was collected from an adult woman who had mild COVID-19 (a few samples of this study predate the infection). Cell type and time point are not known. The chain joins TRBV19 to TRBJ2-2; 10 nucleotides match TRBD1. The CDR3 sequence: CASSTGTGVTGELFF. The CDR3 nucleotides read TGTGCCAGTAGCACCGGGACAGGGGTCACCGGGGAGCTGTTTTTT.